The present entry profiles one TCR beta chain with its context. The data are from a study of control samples from healthy donors and cancer patients. V lost 9 bases and J 7 bases, leaving 13 bases between the germline ends. The length of the CDR3 is 13 residues. Germline values: CDR1 MNHEY, CDR2 SVGAGI. Profiling relied on immunoSEQ multiplex PCR, and the TCRdb table lists in-frame clones only, not all of them. The sample lists approximately 97,000 clones; about 91% were seen once. The rearrangement links TRBV6-5 to TRBJ1-6, with a tentative D call TRBD1 (5 bases). Source material: blood. This sequence originates from a woman aged 18-29 years in good health. Written as DNA, the CDR3 is TGTGCCAGTTTCAGGGATCGGAATTCACCCCTCCACTTT. Translating it yields CASFRDRNSPLHF.